One sample yielded the 18 T cell receptor beta chains listed below, sequenced in a study of OX40 agonist ivuxolimab in advanced cancers. Profiling relied on immunoSEQ multiplex PCR, and the TCRdb table lists in-frame clones only, not all of them. The sample has 90,000 to 100,000 clones; approximately 90% are singletons. Here the sequenced sample was CD4+ or CD8+ T cells sorted from blood, taken in a trial of the OX40 agonist ivuxolimab. The receptors were gathered from an adult with an advanced solid tumor such as melanoma, head and neck, liver or kidney cancer.

The sample holds a few counts of this clone. The chain recombines TRBV10-3 with TRBJ2-5, with D tentatively TRBD2 (6 bases). V gave up 11 bases and J gave up 4 bases, with 17 bases separating them. Germline V gene sequence: CDR1 ENHRY, CDR2 SYGVKD. CDR3 length: 13 amino acids. CDR3 amino acids: CALSGGEAETQYF. The CDR3 nucleotides are TGTGCCCTTTCCGGGGGAGAGGCAGAGACCCAGTACTTC.

In this sample, this clone turned up a few times. This chain uses TRBV7-2 with TRBJ2-2, with D perhaps matching TRBD2 (7 bases). Germline V gene sequence: CDR1 SGHTA, CDR2 FQGNSA. The V end was cut by 5 bases, the J end by 7 bases, with 14 bases between. The CDR3 has 14 amino acids. The CDR3 protein is CASSHGGLGGELFF. CDR3 bases: TGTGCCAGCAGCCACGGGGGGCTTGGCGGGGAGCTGTTTTTT. Together with reference TRBV7-2 and TRBJ2-2, the CDR3 gives the full variable domain: GAGVSQSPSNKVTEKGKDVELRCDPISGHTALYWYRQSLGQGLEFLIYFQGNSAPDKSGLPSDRFSAERTGGSVSTLTIQRTQQEDSAVYLCASSHGGLGGELFFGEGSRLTVL.

This clone occurred once. This chain joins TRBV25-1 and TRBJ2-1; tentative D call: TRBD2 (5 bases). The CDR3 length is 13 residues. Trimming removed 4 bases from V and 2 bases from J, with 6 bases in between. Germline V gene sequence: CDR1 MGHDK, CDR2 SYGVNS. CDR3 region: CASSAGTYNEQFF. CDR3 DNA sequence: TGTGCCAGCAGTGCCGGGACCTACAATGAGCAGTTCTTC. Together with reference TRBV25-1 and TRBJ2-1, the CDR3 gives the full variable domain: EADIYQTPRYLVIGTGKKITLECSQTMGHDKMYWYQQDPGMELHLIHYSYGVNSTEKGDLSSESTVSRIRTEHFPLTLESARPSHTSQYLCASSAGTYNEQFFGPGTRLTVL.

The rearrangement uses TRBV5-1 and TRBJ2-3; 10 bases are a match to TRBD2. The CDR3 spans 16 residues. The germline CDR1 and CDR2 sequences are SGHRS and YFSETQ. Unmatched junction bases numbered 6, after V lost 3 bases and J lost 2 bases. CDR3 coding DNA: TGCGCCAGCAGCTCCTTAGCGGGAGGACCCACAGATACGCAGTATTTT. It is translated as CASSSLAGGPTDTQYF.

This clone was observed once. The chain is built from TRBV5-4 and TRBJ1-2; no reliable D call. CDR3 length equals 15 residues. Trimming took off 5 bases at V and 4 bases at J, with 18 bases between the two ends. Germline CDR1 reads SGHNT; CDR2 reads YYREEE (reference sequence). CDR3 protein: CASRPSWEALYGYTF. CDR3 coding DNA: TGTGCCAGCAGACCCTCTTGGGAGGCCCTCTATGGCTACACCTTC.

V is TRBV27 and J is TRBJ2-1; D may be TRBD2 (6 bases). The V and J ends lost 8 bases and 2 bases respectively, with 16 bases between them. Looked up from germline, CDR1 is MNHEY and CDR2 is SMNVEV (reference sequence). The CDR3 is 15 residues long. CDR3 loop: CASASGGGPYNEQFF. The CDR3 bases are TGTGCCAGCGCAAGTGGAGGAGGGCCCTACAATGAGCAGTTCTTC.

The chain joins TRBV6-1 to TRBJ1-5; the D gene is possibly TRBD1 (6 bases). V lost 0 bases and J lost 2, with 11 bases in between. The CDR3 spans 16 residues. The germline gives CDR1 MNHNS, CDR2 SASEGT. For the CDR3, the DNA is TGTGCCAGCAGTGAAGCACGGGCAGGGGGCAATCAGCCCCAGCATTTT. This codes for CASSEARAGGNQPQHF.

This clone was seen a few times. The rearrangement links TRBV30 to TRBJ1-3; D remains unclear. V lost 2 bases and J 0 bases, leaving 8 bases between the germline ends. Germline V gene lookup returns CDR1 GTSNPN and CDR2 SVGIG (reference sequence). This CDR3 has 14 residues. The CDR3 DNA follows: TGTGCCTGGAGTAGGGCCTTCTCTGGAAACACCATATATTTT. It translates to CAWSRAFSGNTIYF.

This chain connects TRBV6-1 to TRBJ1-5; D is perhaps TRBD1 (6 bases). The V and J ends lost 4 bases and 7 bases respectively, with 17 bases between them. The V gene's germline CDR1 is MNHNS and CDR2 SASEGT. The CDR3 runs to 15 residues. The DNA for the CDR3 is TGTGCCAGCAGTGGATACGGGGGCGGAGGGCAGCCCCAGCATTTT. Protein product: CASSGYGGGGQPQHF.

The chain is built from TRBV18 and TRBJ1-1; D not resolved. Germline CDR1 is KGHSH and CDR2 is LQKENI. V shed 4 bases and J shed 0 bases, with 15 bases lying between them. The CDR3 loop spans 16 amino acids. The chain's CDR3 is CASSQGSHWMNTEAFF. CDR3 DNA: TGTGCCAGCTCACAGGGCAGCCATTGGATGAACACTGAAGCTTTCTTT.

The chain is built from TRBV5-4 and TRBJ2-5; TRBD1 might be the D (6 bases). The germline CDR1 and CDR2 sequences are SGHNT and YYREEE (reference sequence). V shed 6 bases and J shed 0 bases, with 12 bases lying between them. CDR3 size: 14 residues. The CDR3 sequence is CASTVRGYQETQYF. The DNA for the CDR3 is TGTGCCAGCACAGTGAGGGGGTACCAAGAGACCCAGTACTTC.

This chain connects TRBV5-4 to TRBJ2-1; 7 nucleotides agree with TRBD2. The CDR3 sequence is 13 residues long. Germline lookup yields CDR1 SGHNT and CDR2 YYREEE (reference sequence). After removal of 7 bases from V and 0 bases from J, the junction contained 1 base not matched to a gene. The DNA for the CDR3 is TGTGCCAGCGGGGGGGGCTCCTACAATGAGCAGTTCTTC. It yields the protein CASGGGSYNEQFF. The whole variable domain, filled in from reference TRBV5-4 and TRBJ2-1, reads ETGVTQSPTHLIKTRGQQVTLRCSSQSGHNTVSWYQQALGQGPQFIFQYYREEENGRGNFPPRFSGLQFPNYSSELNVNALELDDSALYLCASGGGSYNEQFFGPGTRLTVL.

This chain links TRBV6-1 with TRBJ1-2; D gene ambiguous. Germline assignment: CDR1 MNHNS and CDR2 SASEGT. The CDR3 length is 13 residues. V lost 3 bases to trimming and J lost 2 bases, with 7 bases between them. The CDR3 DNA reads TGTGCCAGCAGTGACAGCTTCAACTATGGCTACACCTTC. It encodes CASSDSFNYGYTF.

The rearrangement uses TRBV7-9 and TRBJ1-3, with a weak D call TRBD1 (5 bases). CDR1 SEHNR and CDR2 FQNEAQ come from the germline V gene (reference sequence). Trimming took 5 bases from V and 4 from J, leaving 12 bases between them. The CDR3 spans 14 residues. CDR3 nucleotide sequence: TGTGCCAGCAGCGAGGGGTTTACGGGAAACACCATATATTTT. Its translation is CASSEGFTGNTIYF.

The V and J genes are TRBV4-2 and TRBJ1-1; D is perhaps TRBD1 (6 bases). Germline V CDR1 and CDR2: LGHNA, YNFKEQ. The CDR3 length is 11 residues. Trimming shortened V by 7 bases and J by 4 bases, and 7 bases separated the two germline ends. The CDR3 loop is CASTRGTEAFF. The CDR3 DNA is TGTGCCAGCACCAGGGGCACTGAAGCTTTCTTT.

The rearrangement uses TRBV2 and TRBJ2-1; TRBD1 might be the D (6 bases). Germline V gives CDR1 SNHLY, CDR2 FYNNEI. This CDR3 spans 12 amino acids. The germline V and J ends were trimmed by 7 bases and 5 bases, with 9 bases remaining between them. This chain's CDR3 is CASKGDNNEQFF. Written as DNA, the CDR3 is TGTGCCAGCAAAGGGGACAACAATGAGCAGTTCTTC.

The rearrangement uses TRBV28 and TRBJ1-5; 7 bases align to TRBD1. Trimming cost V 6 bases and J 6 bases; bases outside gene matches: 8. The CDR3 runs 14 residues. The germline CDR1 and CDR2 sequences are MDHEN and SYDVKM. The CDR3 loop is CASSSGQDGQPQHF. The CDR3 coding sequence is TGTGCCAGCAGCTCCGGACAGGACGGTCAGCCCCAGCATTTT.

This clone was detected a few times. Other DNA sequences in this specimen translate into the identical CDR3. V and J are TRBV4-3 and TRBJ1-1; D gene uncertain. This CDR3 spans 13 amino acids. Trimming cost V 4 bases and J 3 bases, with 9 bases left between them. Germline loops: CDR1 LGHNA, CDR2 YSLEER. CDR3 protein: CASSRGWDTEAFF. The CDR3 DNA reads as TGCGCCAGCAGCCGGGGATGGGACACTGAAGCTTTCTTT.